The present T cell receptor beta chain was sequenced within a study of shared clonotypes between healthy human individuals. Clones were sequenced by immunoSEQ multiplex PCR, and TCRdb holds only the in-frame ones, with some missing. The table includes 700,000 or so clones, about two thirds detected once. The CDR3 is 13 amino acids. Germline values: CDR1 MDHEN, CDR2 SYDVKM. The ends lost 10 bases at V and 2 bases at J; junction bases unmatched: 7. General observations from the study: Between a few donors, naive CD4 clonotypes were shared at a level of about 5%.

This clone was seen a few times. What it binds is not known. The clonotype was recovered from a young woman in good health. This chain links TRBV28 with TRBJ1-2; TRBD1 aligns across 7 bases. The sequenced sample was memory CD4+ T cells sorted from blood. The subset denotes: CD45RA-negative fraction. This CDR3 is CATARDRNYGYTF. CDR3 sequence (DNA): TGTGCCACGGCTCGGGACAGAAACTATGGCTACACCTTC.